Listed here are 30 T cell receptor beta chains from one sample, sequenced in a study of regulatory T cells in long-lasting Graves disease. The sample's time point: persistent/refractory GD, antithyroid drugs over 5 years with positive TRAb. The authors made the TCR library using RNA they extracted from PBMCs. Building of the TCR beta libraries involved iRepertoire HTBI primers and Arm-PCR of CDR3 regions. From the multiplex PCR reads, TCRdb called clonotypes with MiXCR, one entry per CDR3 protein. The profile shows 600,000 to 850,000 distinct CDR3 sequences, around 32% of them singletons. The sequencing used peripheral blood mononuclear cells (PBMCs), collected when the disease was refractory, from a patient treated with antithyroid drugs. The source is a female donor with Graves disease.

There are a few counts of this clonotype. The chain links TRBV6-5 to TRBJ2-2; perhaps D is TRBD1 or TRBD2 (6 bases each). This CDR3 is 14 amino acids long. CDR1 is MNHEY and CDR2 is SVGAGI in the germline V gene. The V gene lost 3 bases and the J gene lost 7 bases, with 12 bases spanning the gap. CDR3 region: CASSYFGGLGELFF. DNA of the CDR3: TGTGCCAGCAGTTATTTTGGGGGGCTCGGGGAGCTGTTTTTT.

The V and J genes are TRBV10-3 and TRBJ1-4; no firm D call. CDR1 and CDR2 from the germline V gene are ENHRY and SYGVKD. The CDR3 has 12 residues. V gave up 6 bases and J gave up 8 bases, with 10 bases separating them. The CDR3 DNA follows: TGTGCCATCAGCGACTTGGGGGAAAAACTGTTTTTT. Translated, it gives CAISDLGEKLFF.

This clonotype was seen more than once but under ten times. This chain connects TRBV12-5 to TRBJ1-1, with 9 bases aligning to TRBD1. J gave up 4 bases and V 4 bases, and 4 bases lay outside the gene matches. This CDR3 is built from 14 residues. The germline V gene encodes CDR1 LGHNT and CDR2 FRNRAP. The CDR3 loop reads CASGSGTGITEAFF. The CDR3 coding sequence is TGTGCTAGTGGTTCCGGGACAGGGATCACTGAAGCTTTCTTT. Filled out from reference TRBV12-5 and TRBJ1-1, the complete variable domain reads DARVTQTPRHKVTEMGQEVTMRCQPILGHNTVFWYRQTMMQGLELLAYFRNRAPLDDSGMPKDRFSAEMPDATLATLKIQPSEPRDSAVYFCASGSGTGITEAFFGQGTRLTVV.

This clonotype was counted between two and nine times. The chain recombines TRBV24-1 with TRBJ1-4; no clear D gene. The ends were cut back, 4 bases at V and 5 bases at J, with 7 bases in the middle. Germline CDR1 is KGHDR and CDR2 is SFDVKD. The CDR3 has 13 residues. CDR3 region: CATSEGSNEKLFF. The CDR3, as DNA: TGTGCCACCAGTGAGGGGTCCAATGAAAAACTGTTTTTT.

This clonotype was picked up a small number of times. The chain uses TRBV28 and TRBJ1-5, with 10 bases matching TRBD1. This CDR3 contains 14 residues. Germline V lookup: CDR1 MDHEN, CDR2 SYDVKM. V was pared by 6 bases and J by 6 bases, with 5 bases of the junction left unmatched. CDR3 coding DNA: TGTGCCAGCAGCACCGACAGGGGGCTTCAGCCCCAGCATTTT. Translation gives CASSTDRGLQPQHF. The entire variable domain, with the rest obtained from reference TRBV28 and TRBJ1-5, is as follows: DVKVTQSSRYLVKRTGEKVFLECVQDMDHENMFWYRQDPGLGLRLIYFSYDVKMKEKGDIPEGYSVSREKKERFSLILESASTNQTSMYLCASSTDRGLQPQHFGDGTRLSIL.

The V and J genes are TRBV29-1 and TRBJ1-1; perhaps TRBD1 as D (5 bases). This CDR3 contains 13 residues. Deletions cut 7 bases from V and 1 base from J, with 13 bases between. Germline lookup yields CDR1 SQVTM and CDR2 ANQGSEA. CDR3 region: CSAMFGGNTEAFF. The CDR3 DNA is TGCAGCGCTATGTTCGGGGGGAACACTGAAGCTTTCTTT.

The chain couples TRBV28 to TRBJ2-7; weak D call: TRBD1 (6 bases). The CDR3 is 14 amino acids. Trimming took off 7 bases at V and 0 bases at J, with 13 bases between the two ends. Germline values: CDR1 MDHEN, CDR2 SYDVKM. CDR3 sequence reads: CASIQTGLSYEQYF. The CDR3 DNA follows: TGTGCCAGCATCCAAACAGGGCTCTCCTACGAGCAGTACTTC.

There are a few counts of this clonotype. The CDR3 here is CASSLGGALETQYF. The DNA of the CDR3 is TGTGCCAGCAGTTTAGGGGGGGCGCTGGAGACCCAGTACTTC. The chain carries TRBV27 and TRBJ2-5, with a weak D call TRBD2 (7 bases). V dropped 2 bases and J dropped 5 bases, with 12 bases sitting between them. CDR1 and CDR2 from the germline V gene are MNHEY and SMNVEV (reference sequence). The CDR3 is 14 amino acids.

This clonotype has only a few counts. The chain joins TRBV5-1 to TRBJ2-7; D is ambiguous. Germline-derived CDR1 and CDR2 are SGHRS and YFSETQ. The CDR3 has 12 residues. Trimming cost V 5 bases and J 3 bases, with 9 bases left between them. This chain's CDR3 is CASSVWGYEQYF. The CDR3 DNA reads as TGCGCCAGCAGTGTATGGGGCTACGAGCAGTACTTC.

The rearrangement joins TRBV6-5 to TRBJ1-1, with 7 bases identical to TRBD1. This CDR3 region has 18 residues. CDR1 MNHEY and CDR2 SVGAGI come from the germline V gene. V was pared by 3 bases and J by 3 bases, with 16 bases of the junction left unmatched. DNA of the CDR3: TGTGCCAGCAGTTATAGGGGGCGTTTGGGGGCGAGGGACACTGAAGCTTTCTTT. Translation: CASSYRGRLGARDTEAFF.

A few counts support this clonotype. The chain joins TRBV11-2 to TRBJ2-7; no clear D. The CDR3 covers 15 residues. Trimming stripped 0 bases from V and 5 bases from J, with 14 bases between. Germline assignment: CDR1 SGHAT and CDR2 FQNNGV. CDR3 residues: CASSLENGGFHEQYF. CDR3 sequence (DNA): TGTGCCAGCAGCTTAGAGAACGGTGGTTTCCACGAGCAGTACTTC.

This clonotype was found a few times. The rearrangement uses TRBV6-1 and TRBJ2-2; the D gene is possibly TRBD2 (6 bases). The germline V gene has CDR1 MNHNS and CDR2 SASEGT. This CDR3 is built from 14 residues. The germline V and J ends were trimmed by 5 bases and 5 bases, with 12 bases remaining between them. The CDR3: CASSLEGGTGELFF. The CDR3 region has the DNA TGTGCCAGCAGTCTTGAGGGAGGAACCGGGGAGCTGTTTTTT.

The V and J genes are TRBV25-1 and TRBJ1-1; perhaps TRBD1 as D (6 bases). This CDR3 region has 11 residues. The germline V gene encodes CDR1 MGHDK and CDR2 SYGVNS. The V end was cut by 3 bases, the J end by 11 bases, with 10 bases between. The CDR3 loop is CASSETRGAFF. DNA of the CDR3: TGTGCCAGCAGTGAGACAAGGGGGGCTTTCTTT.

This clonotype was seen many times. The chain combines TRBV12-3 or TRBV12-4 with TRBJ2-7; 7 bases map to TRBD2. This CDR3 has 13 amino acids. Germline trimming cut 5 bases from V and 3 bases from J; bases unmatched to any gene: 4. CDR3: CASSLGLNYEQYF. CDR3 DNA: TGTGCCAGCAGTCTGGGACTAAACTACGAGCAGTACTTC.

This clonotype has just a few counts. This chain joins TRBV6-2 or TRBV6-3 and TRBJ1-4; D is unclear. The CDR3 runs 14 residues. V gave up 5 bases and J gave up 5 bases, with 12 bases separating them. CDR1 is MNHEY, CDR2 SVGEGT, per germline. In nucleotides, the CDR3 is TGTGCCAGCAGTGTAGGCCCCCGAAATGAAAAACTGTTTTTT. It encodes CASSVGPRNEKLFF.

In this sample, this clonotype turned up many times. This chain joins TRBV28 and TRBJ1-1; D gene uncertain. The CDR3 length is 15 residues. Per the germline V gene, CDR1 is MDHEN and CDR2 is SYDVKM. V lost 2 bases and J lost 0, with 10 bases in between. The CDR3: CASSLPQPVNTEAFF. The CDR3 DNA is TGTGCCAGCAGTTTACCCCAGCCGGTGAACACTGAAGCTTTCTTT.

The rearrangement uses TRBV20-1 and TRBJ1-4, with D perhaps matching TRBD1 (5 bases). CDR1 is DFQATT and CDR2 is SNEGSKA in the germline V gene (reference sequence). The CDR3 has 12 amino acids. Trimming removed 6 bases from V and 8 bases from J, with 13 bases in between. CDR3 amino acids: CSATGAGEKLFF. The CDR3 DNA follows: TGCAGTGCCACCGGGGCGGGGGAAAAACTGTTTTTT.

Many counts were recorded for this clonotype. The chain combines TRBV11-2 with TRBJ2-7; possibly TRBD2 for D (5 bases). Per germline, CDR1 SGHAT and CDR2 FQNNGV. The CDR3 runs 14 residues. V lost 6 bases and J lost 4, with 16 bases in between. Here the CDR3 reads CASSSPTSPYEQYF. The DNA of the CDR3 is TGTGCCAGCAGTTCTCCAACTAGTCCTTACGAGCAGTACTTC. The variable domain in full, with the rest retrieved from reference TRBV11-2 and TRBJ2-7, is EAGVAQSPRYKIIEKRQSVAFWCNPISGHATLYWYQQILGQGPKLLIQFQNNGVVDDSQLPKDRFSAERLKGVDSTLKIQPAKLEDSAVYLCASSSPTSPYEQYFGPGTRLTVT.

This clonotype has a count of ten or more. This rearrangement joins TRBV7-9 to TRBJ1-2; D is ambiguous. V was pared by 3 bases and J by 7 bases, with 3 bases between. Germline lookup yields CDR1 SEHNR and CDR2 FQNEAQ (reference sequence). The CDR3 is 10 residues long. CDR3 sequence (DNA): TGTGCCAGCAGCTTGGGTGGCTACACCTTC. Its protein is CASSLGGYTF. The full variable domain, in which reference TRBV7-9 and TRBJ1-2 provide the parts outside the CDR3, is DTGVSQNPRHKITKRGQNVTFRCDPISEHNRLYWYRQTLGQGPEFLTYFQNEAQLEKSRLLSDRFSAERPKGSFSTLEIQRTEQGDSAMYLCASSLGGYTFGSGTRLTVV.

This clonotype appeared a few times. The chain links TRBV4-1 to TRBJ1-2, with 7 bases matching TRBD1. CDR3 length: 14 residues. V gave up 4 bases and J gave up 4 bases; unmatched junction bases: 6. The germline gives CDR1 MGHRA, CDR2 YSYEKL. CDR3: CASSPGQAGYGYTF. The CDR3 DNA reads TGCGCCAGCAGCCCCGGACAGGCAGGCTATGGCTACACCTTC.

A few counts support this clonotype. The chain links TRBV29-1 to TRBJ2-6; 7 bases are shared with TRBD1. Per germline, CDR1 SQVTM and CDR2 ANQGSEA. The trim removed 4 bases at V and 0 bases at J, leaving 3 bases unmatched. The CDR3 is made up of 15 amino acids. The CDR3 region has the DNA TGCAGCGTTGTAACAGGGGACTCTGGGGCCAACGTCCTGACTTTC. This translates into CSVVTGDSGANVLTF.

This clonotype was seen a handful of times. The rearrangement links TRBV12-3 or TRBV12-4 to TRBJ1-1; no reliable D call. There are 13 residues in the CDR3. V was pared by 5 bases and J by 5 bases, with 12 bases between. This CDR3 reads CASSSFPVTEAFF. The CDR3 bases are TGTGCCAGCAGTAGTTTTCCCGTTACTGAAGCTTTCTTT.

The chain has TRBV10-3 and TRBJ1-1, with D possibly matching TRBD1 (6 bases). Germline lookup yields CDR1 ENHRY and CDR2 SYGVKD. The ends were cut back, 4 bases at V and 3 bases at J, with 15 bases in the middle. The CDR3 is 15 residues long. CDR3 amino acids: CAISAGGGGDTEAFF. The CDR3 nucleotides are TGTGCCATCAGTGCGGGAGGGGGAGGGGACACTGAAGCTTTCTTT.

This clonotype has just a few counts. The genes are TRBV2 and TRBJ2-3, with 8 positions matching TRBD2. This CDR3 is 16 amino acids long. V lost 7 bases and J lost 3; bases outside the gene matches: 12. CDR1 is SNHLY and CDR2 is FYNNEI in the germline V gene. CDR3 region: CASIGSGTPPTDTQYF. For the CDR3, the DNA is TGTGCCAGCATCGGTAGCGGGACTCCACCAACAGATACGCAGTATTTT.

This clonotype was found many times. The chain recombines TRBV2 with TRBJ2-5, with 10 bases lining up with TRBD2. The CDR3 has 15 amino acids. Trimming took 8 bases from V and 4 from J; bases not matched to a gene: 10. CDR1 is SNHLY and CDR2 is FYNNEI in the germline V gene. The CDR3 region is CASALRAGGAETQYF. CDR3 in DNA: TGTGCCAGCGCTTTGCGAGCGGGAGGGGCAGAGACCCAGTACTTC.

V gene TRBV12-3 or TRBV12-4 combines with J gene TRBJ2-2, with D tentatively TRBD2 (5 bases). V lost 1 base to trimming and J lost 7 bases, with 19 bases between them. This CDR3 is built from 17 residues. CDR3 in DNA: TGTGCCAGCAGTTTAGGTCAAAGAGGGAGTAGGTTCGGGGAGCTGTTTTTT. This codes for CASSLGQRGSRFGELFF.

This clonotype showed up just a few times. V usage is TRBV2 and J usage is TRBJ1-1; D remains ambiguous. The V gene lost 4 bases and the J gene lost 11 bases, with 11 bases spanning the gap. The germline V gene has CDR1 SNHLY and CDR2 FYNNEI. The length of the CDR3 is 11 residues. The DNA of the CDR3 is TGTGCCAGCAGTGGGGGTTTAATGGCTTTCTTT. Its translation: CASSGGLMAFF.

This clonotype has a handful of counts. The CDR3 bases are TGTGCCTGGAGTGTACGGGGGATCCAGCCCCAGCATTTT. Translated: CAWSVRGIQPQHF. The gene calls are TRBV30 and TRBJ1-5; D may be TRBD1 (5 bases). V was cut by 0 bases and J by 7 bases, with 10 bases left in between. Germline assignment: CDR1 GTSNPN and CDR2 SVGIG (reference sequence). The CDR3 extends over 13 amino acids.

The J gene is TRBJ1-1, the V gene TRBV6-1; D ambiguous. The length of the CDR3 is 14 residues. Trimming removed 6 bases from V and 1 base from J, with 12 bases in between. Germline CDR1 and CDR2: MNHNS and SASEGT. The DNA of the CDR3 is TGTGCCAGCAGGGAGGCTTTCAAGAACACTGAAGCTTTCTTT. The encoded protein is CASREAFKNTEAFF.

About this clonotype: A read error may produce the germline difference seen at one junction end. The V call is TRBV5-1, the J call TRBJ2-1; 7 bases agree with TRBD2. Germline loops: CDR1 SGHRS, CDR2 YFSETQ. The CDR3 is made up of 17 amino acids. Written as DNA, the CDR3 is TGCGCCAGCAGCTTTTTTGGGTCCGGCGGGAGTTACAATGAGCAGCTCTTC. This translates into CASSFFGSGGSYNEQLF.